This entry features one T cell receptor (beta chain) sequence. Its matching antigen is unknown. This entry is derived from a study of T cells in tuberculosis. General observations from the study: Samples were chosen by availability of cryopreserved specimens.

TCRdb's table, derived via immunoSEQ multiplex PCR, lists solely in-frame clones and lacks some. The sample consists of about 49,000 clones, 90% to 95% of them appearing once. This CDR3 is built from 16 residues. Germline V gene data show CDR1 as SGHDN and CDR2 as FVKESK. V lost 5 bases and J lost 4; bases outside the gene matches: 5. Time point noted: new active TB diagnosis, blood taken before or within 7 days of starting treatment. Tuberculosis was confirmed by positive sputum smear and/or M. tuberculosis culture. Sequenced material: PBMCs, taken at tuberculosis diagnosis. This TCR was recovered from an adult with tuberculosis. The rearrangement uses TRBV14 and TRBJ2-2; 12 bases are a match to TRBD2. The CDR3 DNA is TGTGCCAGCAGCACTAGCGGGAGGCCCGTCACCGGGGAGCTGTTTTTT. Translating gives CASSTSGRPVTGELFF.